A single sample is the source of the 16 T cell receptor beta chains below, sequenced in a study of blood T cell repertoires in COVID-19. The table came from immunoSEQ multiplex PCR; TCRdb's copy has only in-frame clones and leaves some out. This sample has nearly 25,000 clones, with nearly 90% found just once. Specimen: peripheral blood. These receptors were collected from a man aged 70-80 years with acute or convalescent COVID-19.

The chain combines TRBV11-2 with TRBJ2-3; 9 bases are shared with TRBD2. The germline CDR1 and CDR2 sequences are SGHAT and FQNNGV. The CDR3 totals 16 residues. J was trimmed by 1 base and V by 5 bases; bases with no gene match: 7. The CDR3 region is CASSLNSGGRTDTQYF. Written as DNA, the CDR3 is TGTGCCAGCAGCCTTAATAGCGGGGGCCGCACAGATACGCAGTATTTT. The complete variable domain, with remaining parts taken from reference TRBV11-2 and TRBJ2-3, reads EAGVAQSPRYKIIEKRQSVAFWCNPISGHATLYWYQQILGQGPKLLIQFQNNGVVDDSQLPKDRFSAERLKGVDSTLKIQPAKLEDSAVYLCASSLNSGGRTDTQYFGPGTRLTVL.

The chain is built from TRBV6-6 and TRBJ1-4; D possibly corresponds to TRBD1 (5 bases). This CDR3 has 17 residues. V lost 5 bases and J lost 3, with 19 bases in between. The V gene's germline CDR1 is MNHNY and CDR2 SVGAGI (reference sequence). This CDR3 reads CASSRPPTGAPNEKLFF. The CDR3 DNA reads as TGTGCCAGCAGTCGGCCCCCTACAGGAGCCCCTAATGAAAAACTGTTTTTT.

V is TRBV6-5 and J is TRBJ2-3; possibly TRBD1 for D (6 bases). The CDR3 sequence is 15 residues long. Deletions cut 6 bases from V and 4 bases from J, with 17 bases between. CDR1 and CDR2 from the germline V gene are MNHEY and SVGAGI. The CDR3 nucleotides read TGTGCCAGCAGAATAACAGGGAGTTCTTCAGATACGCAGTATTTT. Protein: CASRITGSSSDTQYF.

This clone was counted a single time. The chain couples TRBV6-6 to TRBJ1-2; D possibly corresponds to TRBD1 (5 bases). V lost 6 bases to trimming and J lost 6 bases, with 14 bases between them. This CDR3 spans 13 amino acids. Germline loops: CDR1 MNHNY, CDR2 SVGAGI (reference sequence). The DNA for the CDR3 is TGTGCCAGCAGCCGCCGCGGGGGGGATGGCTACACCTTC. Protein sequence: CASSRRGGDGYTF.

CDR3 protein: CATSDLSAGGPQGTQYF. DNA of the CDR3: TGTGCCACCAGTGATTTATCGGCGGGAGGGCCTCAGGGTACGCAGTATTTT. The chain employs TRBV24-1 and TRBJ2-3; 9 positions match TRBD2. V trimming: 1 base; J trimming: 8 bases; junction bases outside the gene matches: 12. CDR1 and CDR2 (germline): KGHDR, SFDVKD. The CDR3 has 17 residues.

The V call is TRBV19, the J call TRBJ1-1, with TRBD1 identical over 7 bases. CDR1 and CDR2 (germline): LNHDA, SQIVND (reference sequence). With 4 bases clipped from V and 5 bases from J, the junction kept 13 bases outside the gene matches. CDR3 length equals 16 residues. The CDR3 is CASSTDPGQHVTEAFF. In nucleotides, the CDR3 is TGTGCCAGTAGTACTGATCCGGGACAGCATGTAACTGAAGCTTTCTTT.

The chain employs TRBV3-1 (or the pseudogene TRBV3-2) and TRBJ1-5; no definite D call. V lost 4 bases and J 3 bases, leaving 7 bases between the germline ends. There are 13 residues in the CDR3. Germline values: CDR1 LGHDT, CDR2 YNNKEL (reference sequence). Here the CDR3 DNA reads TGTGCCAGCAGCCGGGGAGACAATCAGCCCCAGCATTTT. Translation gives CASSRGDNQPQHF.

This sequence joins TRBV6-5 and TRBJ1-2, with 7 bases matching TRBD1. Germline CDR1 and CDR2: MNHEY and SVGAGI. Trimming cost V 6 bases and J 4 bases; bases outside gene matches: 5. The CDR3 runs to 13 residues. This chain's CDR3 is CASRIGGPYGYTF. DNA of the CDR3: TGTGCCAGCAGAATAGGGGGCCCCTATGGCTACACCTTC.

The genes are TRBV5-7 and TRBJ2-6; unclear D gene. TRBV5-7 is sorted into the ORF group, with uncertain function. V lost 3 bases and J lost 0, with 7 bases in between. The CDR3 is 15 amino acids. The CDR3 DNA reads TGTGCCAGCAGCTCCAGGTGCTCTGGGGCCAACGTCCTGACTTTC. Residues: CASSSRCSGANVLTF.

Worth noting for this clone: The sample holds other DNA sequences that translate to the same CDR3. The gene calls are TRBV19 and TRBJ1-2; 8 bases are shared with TRBD1. This CDR3 region has 12 residues. The trim removed 5 bases at V and 6 bases at J, leaving 2 bases unmatched. Per the germline V gene, CDR1 is LNHDA and CDR2 is SQIVND (reference sequence). The CDR3 coding sequence is TGTGCCAGTAGTCAGGGGGCCGATGGCTACACCTTC. This translates into CASSQGADGYTF.

V is TRBV27 and J is TRBJ1-5; TRBD1 matches 9 bases. This CDR3 contains 14 residues. The V gene's germline CDR1 is MNHEY and CDR2 SMNVEV (reference sequence). V dropped 10 bases and J dropped 6; count of bases not matched to a gene: 10. The CDR3 is CATGRTGVVQPQHF. The CDR3 DNA sequence: TGTGCCACGGGGAGGACAGGGGTTGTTCAGCCCCAGCATTTT.

This clone has more than one count but fewer than ten. The V and J genes are TRBV29-1 and TRBJ2-7; tentatively, D is TRBD2 (5 bases). V was clipped by 8 bases and J by 7 bases, with 27 bases between them. CDR1 SQVTM and CDR2 ANQGSEA come from the germline V gene. The length of the CDR3 is 15 residues. The CDR3 coding sequence is TGCAGCACTGATGCTCCAGGACTCCTTGCCGGGGAGCAGTACTTC. It encodes CSTDAPGLLAGEQYF.

The chain has TRBV7-9 and TRBJ2-3; a weak D match, TRBD2 (6 bases). Between the trimmed V and J ends, which lost 11 bases and 0 bases, there was a span of 15 bases. The CDR3 is 14 amino acids. Germline loops: CDR1 SEHNR, CDR2 FQNEAQ (reference sequence). CDR3 residues: CAGKPGVSTDTQYF. The DNA for the CDR3 is TGTGCCGGGAAACCGGGGGTGAGCACAGATACGCAGTATTTT.

The chain recombines TRBV2 with TRBJ1-1, with 9 bases identical to TRBD1. The CDR3 totals 15 residues. Trimming at V came to 7 bases and at J to 1 base, leaving 7 bases not matched to a gene. Germline V lookup: CDR1 SNHLY, CDR2 FYNNEI. This CDR3 reads CASNNRGHSNTEAFF. CDR3 DNA sequence: TGTGCCAGCAATAACAGGGGGCATTCGAACACTGAAGCTTTCTTT.

This chain joins TRBV6-2 or TRBV6-3 and TRBJ2-7; 7 nucleotides line up with TRBD2. The CDR3 extends over 13 amino acids. Germline V gives CDR1 MNHEY, CDR2 SVGEGT. Unmatched junction bases numbered 5, after V lost 2 bases and J lost 7 bases. The CDR3 spells CASSYAARGEQYF. The CDR3 region has the DNA TGTGCCAGCAGTTACGCCGCGCGGGGGGAGCAGTACTTC.

The rearrangement joins TRBV19 to TRBJ1-1; D gene uncertain. The CDR3 runs to 15 residues. Trimming shortened V by 1 base and J by 8 bases, and 17 bases separated the two germline ends. Germline V gives CDR1 LNHDA, CDR2 SQIVND (reference sequence). In DNA, the CDR3 is TGTGCCAGTAGTATAGTTCCGGCGGTTTTGAGAGAAGCTTTCTTT. Encoded protein: CASSIVPAVLREAFF.